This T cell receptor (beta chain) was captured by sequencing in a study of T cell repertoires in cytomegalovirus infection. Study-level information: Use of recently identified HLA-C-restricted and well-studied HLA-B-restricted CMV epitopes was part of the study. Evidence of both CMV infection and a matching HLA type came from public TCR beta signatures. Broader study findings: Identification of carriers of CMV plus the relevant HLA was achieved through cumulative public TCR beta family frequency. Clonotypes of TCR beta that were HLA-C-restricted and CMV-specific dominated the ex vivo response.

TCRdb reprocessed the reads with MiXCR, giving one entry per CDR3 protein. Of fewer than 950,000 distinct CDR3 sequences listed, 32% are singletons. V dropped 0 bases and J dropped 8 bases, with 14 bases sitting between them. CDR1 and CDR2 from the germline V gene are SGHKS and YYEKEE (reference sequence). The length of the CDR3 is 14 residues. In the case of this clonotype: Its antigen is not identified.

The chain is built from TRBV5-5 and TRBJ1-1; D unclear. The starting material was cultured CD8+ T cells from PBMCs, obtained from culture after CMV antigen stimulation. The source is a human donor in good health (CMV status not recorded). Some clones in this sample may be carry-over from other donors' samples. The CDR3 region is CASSLAPGAAEAFF. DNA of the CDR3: TGTGCCAGCAGCTTGGCCCCAGGAGCGGCAGAAGCTTTCTTT.